This T cell receptor (beta chain) was observed in a study of T cell responses to AZD1222 COVID-19 vaccine. Assay used: immunoSEQ multiplex PCR; TCRdb lists only in-frame clones, some missing. The table lists 180,000 or so clones, around nine tenths of them singletons. Trimming cost V 2 bases and J 4 bases, with 14 bases left between them. The CDR3 runs 15 residues. The germline gives CDR1 SGHAT, CDR2 FQNNGV. This specimen was peripheral blood, taken 28 days after the second AZD1222 dose. The TCR sequence derives from an adult who received the AZD1222 COVID-19 vaccine. The V gene is TRBV11-2, the J gene TRBJ1-2; D remains unclear. Here the CDR3 reads CASSLRALGGYGYTF. The CDR3 nucleotides read TGTGCCAGCAGCTTAAGGGCATTGGGTGGCTATGGCTACACCTTC.